These 25 T cell receptor beta chains share one sample of origin, sequenced in a study of shared clonotypes between healthy human individuals. Repertoires were generated with immunoSEQ multiplex PCR, while TCRdb's copy carries only in-frame clones and drops some. There are 2.3 million or so clones in the sample; roughly 93% occur only once, and under 0.45% lies in the top ten. The sequencing input was naive CD4+ T cells from PBMCs. The subset is: CD45RA+ positively selected. The receptors stem from a man aged 18 to 29 in good health. Some clones in this sample may be carry-over from other donors' samples.

The V call is TRBV4-1, the J call TRBJ2-1; 8 bases map to TRBD2. This CDR3 contains 16 residues. CDR1 MGHRA and CDR2 YSYEKL come from the germline V gene. V gave up 3 bases and J gave up 1 base; unmatched junction bases: 5. The DNA of the CDR3 is TGCGCCAGCAGCCATATCGGGAGGGCATCCTACAATGAGCAGTTCTTC. Translated: CASSHIGRASYNEQFF.

The J gene is TRBJ2-5, the V gene TRBV4-3; D is possibly TRBD2 (6 bases). V was shortened by 1 base and J by 7 bases, with 22 bases between the two germline ends. The germline CDR1 and CDR2 sequences are LGHNA and YSLEER. CDR3 length: 17 residues. The DNA for the CDR3 is TGCGCCAGCAGCCAAGTCGGGGGTTCCGACCCCTCGGGGACCCAGTACTTC. Protein sequence: CASSQVGGSDPSGTQYF.

This rearrangement joins TRBV18 to TRBJ2-2; 12 nucleotides agree with TRBD1. The CDR3 contains 16 residues. Germline trimming cut 5 bases from V and 4 bases from J; bases unmatched to any gene: 5. Germline loops: CDR1 KGHSH, CDR2 LQKENI. DNA of the CDR3: TGTGCCAGCTCATCGGGACAGGGGGCGATCACCGGGGAGCTGTTTTTT. This gives the protein CASSSGQGAITGELFF.

This clone turned up a few times. J is TRBJ1-2 and V is TRBV6-5, with 8 bases aligning to TRBD1. J gave up 6 bases and V 6 bases, and 6 bases lay outside the gene matches. CDR1 MNHEY and CDR2 SVGAGI come from the germline V gene. The CDR3 runs 13 residues. In DNA form, the CDR3 reads TGTGCCAGCAGAGATCCACAGGGGGATGGCTACACCTTC. This translates into CASRDPQGDGYTF.

The chain has TRBV18 and TRBJ2-2; D is undetermined. Trimming pared 8 bases from V and 6 bases from J, leaving 7 bases between. The CDR3 is made up of 11 amino acids. Germline-derived CDR1 and CDR2 are KGHSH and LQKENI. For the CDR3, the DNA is TGTGCCAGCGATAGCCCCGGGGAGCTGTTTTTT. It codes for CASDSPGELFF.

This clone was observed once. This sequence joins TRBV28 and TRBJ2-7, with D possibly being TRBD1 or TRBD2 (5 bases each). Germline-derived CDR1 and CDR2 are MDHEN and SYDVKM. V was trimmed by 4 bases and J by 0 bases, leaving 16 bases between them. The CDR3 has 16 residues. The CDR3 DNA reads as TGTGCCAGCAGTTCCACCACGGGACCGAGCTCCTACGAGCAGTACTTC. Translated, it gives CASSSTTGPSSYEQYF. Full variable domain (missing parts from reference TRBV28 and TRBJ2-7): DVKVTQSSRYLVKRTGEKVFLECVQDMDHENMFWYRQDPGLGLRLIYFSYDVKMKEKGDIPEGYSVSREKKERFSLILESASTNQTSMYLCASSSTTGPSSYEQYFGPGTRLTVT.

The V call is TRBV7-8, the J call TRBJ2-7, with 13 bases identical to TRBD2. The germline gives CDR1 SGHVS, CDR2 FQNEAQ. The CDR3 length is 16 residues. The trim removed 4 bases at V and 5 bases at J, leaving 8 bases unmatched. CDR3 in DNA: TGTGCCAGCAGCTCCAGGACTAGCGGGAGCCCCCACGAGCAGTACTTC. Translation gives CASSSRTSGSPHEQYF.

The chain recombines TRBV21-1 with TRBJ2-2; the D call TRBD1 from the table was never checked on the DNA. TRBV21-1 is a documented pseudogene. This CDR3 region has 15 residues. The CDR3 bases are TGTGCCAGCAGCCCCTGGATCGAGGGGGCCGGGGAGCTGTTTTTT. This codes for CASSPWIEGAGELFF.

The genes are TRBV7-3 and TRBJ2-7; 9 bases are a match to TRBD1. With 2 bases clipped from V and 5 bases from J, the junction kept 13 bases outside the gene matches. CDR1 is SGHTA, CDR2 FQGTGA, per germline. The CDR3 is 17 amino acids. The CDR3, as DNA: TGTGCCAGCAGCTTAGCCAGACTCGGGACAGGGATCCACGAGCAGTACTTC. Encoded protein: CASSLARLGTGIHEQYF.

The CDR3 region has the DNA TGCGCCAGCAGCCAACCCTTTGCCCCTAACACTGAAGCTTTCTTT. Translated, it gives CASSQPFAPNTEAFF. This sequence joins TRBV4-1 and TRBJ1-1; D call uncertain. V was pared by 2 bases and J by 2 bases, with 12 bases between. The CDR3 totals 15 residues. The germline gives CDR1 MGHRA, CDR2 YSYEKL.

This clone was seen only a few times. This same CDR3 is encoded by further DNA sequences in the sample. This chain links TRBV7-2 with TRBJ2-3, with D hard to call. CDR1 SGHTA and CDR2 FQGNSA come from the germline V gene. Trimming stripped 0 bases from V and 4 bases from J, with 2 bases between. This CDR3 contains 12 residues. The CDR3 reads CASSLAPDTQYF. Here the CDR3 DNA reads TGTGCCAGCAGCTTAGCCCCAGATACGCAGTATTTT.

The chain joins TRBV7-8 to TRBJ2-3; no clear D. The CDR3 length is 16 residues. Germline assignment: CDR1 SGHVS and CDR2 FQNEAQ. The V gene lost 1 base and the J gene lost 3 bases, with 14 bases spanning the gap. The CDR3 DNA is TGTGCCAGCAGCTTAGTTGGGTCAGGACCAACAGATACGCAGTATTTT. As protein: CASSLVGSGPTDTQYF.

The chain is built from TRBV19 and TRBJ1-5; no clear D. The CDR3 sequence is 16 residues long. Trimming left V 7 bases short and J 0 bases short, with 16 bases between. CDR1 and CDR2 from the germline V gene are LNHDA and SQIVND (reference sequence). The CDR3 nucleotides are TGTGCCAGTAATACGGACCGAACCTATAGCAATCAGCCCCAGCATTTT. Protein product: CASNTDRTYSNQPQHF.

A remark on this clone: Other DNA sequences in this specimen translate into the identical CDR3. The V gene is TRBV7-2, the J gene TRBJ1-1; no firm D call. There are 14 residues in the CDR3. CDR1 and CDR2 (germline): SGHTA, FQGNSA. Trimming left V 2 bases short and J 1 base short, with 8 bases between. The DNA of the CDR3 is TGTGCCAGCAGCTTAACGGGAGGGAACACTGAAGCTTTCTTT. This translates into CASSLTGGNTEAFF.

The genes are TRBV20-1 and TRBJ1-4; D uncertain. Germline CDR1 is DFQATT and CDR2 is SNEGSKA (reference sequence). This CDR3 has 11 amino acids. The ends were cut back, 3 bases at V and 5 bases at J, with 4 bases in the middle. CDR3: CSASRNEKLFF. DNA of the CDR3: TGCAGTGCTAGCCGAAATGAAAAACTGTTTTTT.

The CDR3 coding sequence is TGTGCCAGCAGACAGACGGAGCCCTATGGCTACACCTTC. Protein product: CASRQTEPYGYTF. The chain employs TRBV28 and TRBJ1-2; D gene uncertain. V was cut by 6 bases and J by 4 bases, with 12 bases left in between. The CDR3 loop spans 13 amino acids. CDR1 MDHEN and CDR2 SYDVKM come from the germline V gene.

As DNA, the CDR3 is TGTGCCAGCAGTAGGGGGCTCCGGCGAGGGACAGGCTACAATGAGCAGTTCTTC. It encodes CASSRGLRRGTGYNEQFF. The chain employs TRBV28 and TRBJ2-1, with TRBD1 matching over 8 bases. The V and J ends lost 5 bases and 3 bases, in that order; junction bases with no gene match: 15. The CDR3 has 18 residues. Germline V gene data show CDR1 as MDHEN and CDR2 as SYDVKM.

A remark on this clone: The same CDR3 arises from other DNA sequences in this sample as well. The J gene is TRBJ2-3, the V gene TRBV30; 8 nucleotides line up with TRBD2. CDR3 length: 15 amino acids. Germline V lookup: CDR1 GTSNPN, CDR2 SVGIG (reference sequence). The V segment lost 1 base and the J segment 1 base; nucleotides outside the gene matches: 4. The CDR3 region is CAWSGQLAGTDTQYF. Here the CDR3 DNA reads TGTGCCTGGAGTGGCCAACTAGCGGGCACAGATACGCAGTATTTT.

This sequence joins TRBV4-1 and TRBJ2-1; D could derive from TRBD1 or TRBD2 (5 bases each). The CDR3 is 16 residues long. V was shortened by 2 bases and J by 1 base, with 12 bases between the two germline ends. Germline V gives CDR1 MGHRA, CDR2 YSYEKL. Written as DNA, the CDR3 is TGCGCCAGCAGCCAACCGGGACGCAAGTCCTACAATGAGCAGTTCTTC. Amino acids: CASSQPGRKSYNEQFF.

The rearrangement joins TRBV5-1 to TRBJ2-2, with 8 bases that match TRBD2. CDR3 length: 15 amino acids. Germline V gene sequence: CDR1 SGHRS, CDR2 YFSETQ. Unmatched junction bases numbered 6, after V lost 3 bases and J lost 5 bases. CDR3 residues: CASSSLAEVTGELFF. The CDR3 DNA reads as TGCGCCAGCAGCTCACTAGCGGAGGTAACCGGGGAGCTGTTTTTT.

In this sample, this clone turned up once. The CDR3 region has the DNA TGTGCCACCAGCAAAGGGACTAGCGGATTCACAGATACGCAGTATTTT. Translating it yields CATSKGTSGFTDTQYF. This chain uses TRBV15 with TRBJ2-3, with 11 bases that match TRBD2. Germline CDR1 LNHNV, CDR2 YYDKDF (reference sequence). This CDR3 contains 16 residues. Trimming took 4 bases from V and 2 from J; bases not matched to a gene: 5.

The chain has TRBV5-1 and TRBJ2-7; TRBD2 matches 7 bases. V shed 8 bases and J 2 bases; nucleotides not matched to a gene: 10. This CDR3 contains 14 residues. Germline CDR1 and CDR2: SGHRS and YFSETQ. DNA of the CDR3: TGCGCCAGTAAGTCGGGACTAAGCACCTACGAGCAGTACTTC. Translating gives CASKSGLSTYEQYF.

This sequence joins TRBV29-1 and TRBJ2-2; 7 bases fit TRBD1. The CDR3 totals 14 residues. The germline V gene has CDR1 SQVTM and CDR2 ANQGSEA. The trim removed 2 bases at V and 5 bases at J, leaving 5 bases unmatched. The CDR3 reads CSVEIGTATGELFF. CDR3 nucleotide sequence: TGCAGCGTTGAAATAGGGACAGCTACCGGGGAGCTGTTTTTT.

The gene calls are TRBV28 and TRBJ2-1; 9 nucleotides align to TRBD1. V gave up 4 bases and J gave up 12 bases; unmatched junction bases: 13. Looked up from germline, CDR1 is MDHEN and CDR2 is SYDVKM. The CDR3 totals 15 residues. The CDR3 here is CASSSPGTGGVWQFF. The CDR3 DNA reads TGTGCCAGCAGTTCGCCCGGAACAGGGGGCGTATGGCAGTTCTTC.

The chain recombines TRBV6-5 with TRBJ2-7, with 10 bases that match TRBD1. Per the germline V gene, CDR1 is MNHEY and CDR2 is SVGAGI. The CDR3 covers 13 residues. Trimming cost V 2 bases and J 8 bases; bases outside gene matches: 3. CDR3 in DNA: TGTGCCAGCAGTTACGGGACAGGGGATAAGCAGTACTTC. This sequence encodes CASSYGTGDKQYF.